This is a list of T cell receptor beta chains from one sample in a study of PD-1 blockade in mismatch repair-deficient tumors. Measured with immunoSEQ multiplex PCR; TCRdb has only the in-frame clones, and not every one. This table has 100,000 to 150,000 clones, approximately 90% appearing once. Source: peripheral blood, taken 44 weeks after starting pembrolizumab. The receptors come from an adult with mismatch repair-deficient cancer. The CDR3 runs from the conserved cysteine through the conserved F or W. The D gene is left open where the match is weak. The listing skips clone size in some rows; elsewhere it reads once, few, many or a size class.

j_call: TRBJ2-7
d_call: .
v_call: TRBV10-2
clone_size: .
cdr3_aa: CASRYSSYEQYF
cdr3_nt: TGCGCCAGCAGGTATAGCTCCTACGAGCAGTACTTC

j_call: TRBJ2-3
d_call: TRBD2
v_call: TRBV5-1
clone_size: .
cdr3_aa: CASSLAAGAVDTQYF
cdr3_nt: TGCGCCAGCAGCTTGGCGGCGGGAGCCGTAGATACGCAGTATTTT

j_call: TRBJ1-3
d_call: TRBD1
v_call: TRBV7-8
clone_size: .
cdr3_aa: CASSLAQGAAGNTIYF
cdr3_nt: TGTGCCAGCAGCTTAGCTCAGGGGGCAGCTGGAAACACCATATATTTT

j_call: TRBJ2-1
d_call: TRBD1
v_call: TRBV6-5
clone_size: .
cdr3_aa: CASSRGQETYNEQFF
cdr3_nt: TGTGCCAGCAGCCGCGGACAGGAAACCTACAATGAGCAGTTCTTC

j_call: TRBJ2-1
d_call: TRBD1
v_call: TRBV25-1
clone_size: once
cdr3_aa: CASSEAGQGPSYNEQFF
cdr3_nt: TGTGCCAGCAGTGAAGCGGGACAGGGGCCGTCCTACAATGAGCAGTTCTTC

j_call: TRBJ1-4
d_call: TRBD1
v_call: TRBV7-9
clone_size: .
cdr3_aa: CASSFSPGQPNEKLFF
cdr3_nt: TGTGCCAGCAGCTTTTCACCGGGACAGCCTAATGAAAAACTGTTTTTT

j_call: TRBJ2-2
d_call: TRBD2
v_call: TRBV11-2
clone_size: .
cdr3_aa: CASSLATSGVLSTGELFF
cdr3_nt: TGTGCCAGCAGCTTAGCGACTAGCGGGGTGCTCAGCACCGGGGAGCTGTTTTTT

j_call: TRBJ2-5
d_call: TRBD1
v_call: TRBV4-3
clone_size: .
cdr3_aa: CASSQGQGGETQYF
cdr3_nt: TGCGCCAGCAGCCAAGGACAGGGCGGAGAGACCCAGTACTTC

j_call: TRBJ2-7
d_call: .
v_call: TRBV11-2
clone_size: .
cdr3_aa: CASSLFSRYEQYF
cdr3_nt: TGTGCCAGCAGCTTATTTTCCCGCTACGAGCAGTACTTC

j_call: TRBJ2-5
d_call: .
v_call: TRBV4-2
clone_size: .
cdr3_aa: CASSPRGTSQETQYF
cdr3_nt: TGTGCCAGCAGCCCCAGGGGGACTAGCCAAGAGACCCAGTACTTC

j_call: TRBJ2-6
d_call: .
v_call: TRBV19
clone_size: .
cdr3_aa: CASSNWDSYRPSGANVLTF
cdr3_nt: TGTGCCAGTAGTAACTGGGATTCTTACAGGCCGTCTGGGGCCAACGTCCTGACTTTC

j_call: TRBJ1-4
d_call: TRBD1
v_call: TRBV27
clone_size: .
cdr3_aa: CASSLGPHRGIGEKLFF
cdr3_nt: TGTGCCAGCAGTCTTGGCCCCCACAGGGGCATAGGTGAAAAACTGTTTTTT

j_call: TRBJ1-1
d_call: TRBD1
v_call: TRBV19
clone_size: .
cdr3_aa: CASSTDRDRGWTEAFF
cdr3_nt: TGTGCCAGTAGTACCGACCGTGACAGGGGCTGGACTGAAGCTTTCTTT

j_call: TRBJ1-5
d_call: .
v_call: TRBV25-1
clone_size: .
cdr3_aa: CASSEYELQPQHF
cdr3_nt: TGTGCCAGCAGTGAATATGAGTTGCAGCCCCAGCATTTT

j_call: TRBJ2-7
d_call: TRBD2
v_call: TRBV6-5
clone_size: .
cdr3_aa: CASSSDGGSSYEQYF
cdr3_nt: TGTGCCAGCAGTTCCGACGGCGGGAGCTCCTACGAGCAGTACTTC

j_call: TRBJ1-2
d_call: TRBD1
v_call: TRBV5-1
clone_size: .
cdr3_aa: CASSPPPGQGDYGYTF
cdr3_nt: TGCGCCAGCAGCCCACCCCCCGGACAGGGCGACTATGGCTACACCTTC

j_call: TRBJ2-5
d_call: .
v_call: TRBV11-2
clone_size: .
cdr3_aa: CASSLDVPGGTQYF
cdr3_nt: TGTGCCAGCAGCTTAGATGTACCGGGTGGGACCCAGTACTTC

j_call: TRBJ2-1
d_call: .
v_call: TRBV5-1
clone_size: .
cdr3_aa: CASSLEPGSYNEQFF
cdr3_nt: TGCGCCAGCAGCTTGGAGCCGGGCTCCTACAATGAGCAGTTCTTC

j_call: TRBJ1-3
d_call: .
v_call: TRBV7-2
clone_size: .
cdr3_aa: CASSFGGASLNTIYF
cdr3_nt: TGTGCCAGCAGTTTTGGGGGGGCTTCTCTAAACACCATATATTTT

j_call: TRBJ1-1
d_call: .
v_call: TRBV2
clone_size: .
cdr3_aa: CASSERAAGVTEAFF
cdr3_nt: TGTGCCAGCAGTGAAAGGGCTGCAGGGGTGACTGAAGCTTTCTTT

j_call: TRBJ2-7
d_call: .
v_call: TRBV30
clone_size: .
cdr3_aa: CAWSVRVEAGQYF
cdr3_nt: TGTGCCTGGAGTGTACGGGTGGAGGCAGGGCAGTACTTC

j_call: TRBJ2-7
d_call: .
v_call: TRBV11-2
clone_size: .
cdr3_aa: CASSLGVLMAPYEQYF
cdr3_nt: TGTGCCAGCAGCTTAGGCGTGCTTATGGCGCCCTACGAGCAGTACTTC

j_call: TRBJ2-1
d_call: TRBD1
v_call: TRBV30
clone_size: .
cdr3_aa: CAWSDLSRGNEQFF
cdr3_nt: TGTGCCTGGAGCGACCTCTCCAGGGGGAATGAGCAGTTCTTC

j_call: TRBJ2-7
d_call: .
v_call: TRBV6-5
clone_size: .
cdr3_aa: CASSYLTGTGEQYF
cdr3_nt: TGTGCCAGCAGTTATTTGACCGGGACTGGGGAGCAGTACTTC

j_call: TRBJ1-5
d_call: .
v_call: TRBV12-5
clone_size: .
cdr3_aa: CASGPRNSESNQPQHF
cdr3_nt: TGTGCTAGTGGACCCCGCAACAGCGAGAGCAATCAGCCCCAGCATTTT